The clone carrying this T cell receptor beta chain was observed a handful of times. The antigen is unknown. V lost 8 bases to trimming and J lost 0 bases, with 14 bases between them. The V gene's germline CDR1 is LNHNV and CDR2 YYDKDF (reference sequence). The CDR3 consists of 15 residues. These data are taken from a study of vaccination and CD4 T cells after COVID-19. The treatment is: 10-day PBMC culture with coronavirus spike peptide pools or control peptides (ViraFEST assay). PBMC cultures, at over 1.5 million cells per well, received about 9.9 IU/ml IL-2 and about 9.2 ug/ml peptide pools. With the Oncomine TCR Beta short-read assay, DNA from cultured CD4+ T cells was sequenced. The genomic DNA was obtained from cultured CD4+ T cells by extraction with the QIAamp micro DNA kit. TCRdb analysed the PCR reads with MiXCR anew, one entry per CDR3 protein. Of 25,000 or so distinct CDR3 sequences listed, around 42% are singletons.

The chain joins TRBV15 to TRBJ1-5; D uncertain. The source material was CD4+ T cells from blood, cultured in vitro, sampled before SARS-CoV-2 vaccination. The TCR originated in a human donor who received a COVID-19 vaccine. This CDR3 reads CATFETTNSNQPQHF. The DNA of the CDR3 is TGTGCCACCTTTGAAACGACTAATAGCAATCAGCCCCAGCATTTT.